The 18 T cell receptor beta chains listed next were all sequenced from one sample in a study of CD8 T cells in Susac syndrome. Random hexamers primed reverse transcription of about 0.5 to 1 ug RNA. In TCRdb, the immunoSEQ multiplex PCR reads were re-called with MiXCR into one record per CDR3 protein. The sample contains just over 150,000 distinct CDR3 sequences, roughly 95% of which appear only once. What was sequenced was CD4+ T cells from PBMCs. The receptors were sampled from a human donor with Susac syndrome.

This chain uses TRBV12-3 or TRBV12-4 with TRBJ2-6, with 7 positions matching TRBD2. J was trimmed by 0 bases and V by 2 bases; bases with no gene match: 4. This CDR3 contains 17 residues. In DNA, the CDR3 is TGTGCCAGCAGTTTAAGTAGCGGGCCCTCTGGGGCCAACGTCCTGACTTTC. Amino acid sequence: CASSLSSGPSGANVLTF.

This clonotype came up once. V gene TRBV12-3 or TRBV12-4 combines with J gene TRBJ2-2; no reliable D call. The CDR3 is 13 amino acids. Trimming shortened V by 1 base and J by 6 bases, and 6 bases separated the two germline ends. In nucleotides, the CDR3 is TGTGCCAGCAGTTTAGGTGCGGCCGGGGAGCTGTTTTTT. This translates into CASSLGAAGELFF.

The chain couples TRBV6-1 to TRBJ2-1, with D possibly being TRBD1 (8 bases). With 5 bases removed from V and 9 bases from J, the gap between germline ends came to 23 bases. CDR1 and CDR2 from the germline V gene are MNHNS and SASEGT. The CDR3 is 16 amino acids. In DNA form, the CDR3 reads TGTGCCAGCAGTAAACAGGGGGGGATCTCCGTTGGTGAGCAGTTCTTC. Translating gives CASSKQGGISVGEQFF.

The chain carries TRBV9 and TRBJ1-4; TRBD1 matches 7 bases. Germline-derived CDR1 and CDR2 are SGDLS and YYNGEE. The CDR3 has 15 residues. V was pared by 0 bases and J by 7 bases, with 6 bases of the junction left unmatched. The CDR3 region has the DNA TGTGCCAGCAGCGTAGGAGACAGGGTTGGTGAAAAACTGTTTTTT. It specifies CASSVGDRVGEKLFF.

The J gene is TRBJ1-5, the V gene TRBV25-1, with no clear D. Between the trimmed V and J ends, which lost 4 bases and 7 bases, there was a span of 11 bases. The CDR3 covers 13 residues. Germline V gene data show CDR1 as MGHDK and CDR2 as SYGVNS. CDR3 DNA: TGTGCCAGCAGTGTCGGGGAAAACCAGCCCCAGCATTTT. Residues: CASSVGENQPQHF.

The chain joins TRBV9 to TRBJ2-7, with 7 nucleotides matching TRBD2. The CDR3 length is 15 residues. Unmatched junction bases numbered 6, after V lost 0 bases and J lost 3 bases. The germline CDR1 and CDR2 sequences are SGDLS and YYNGEE. This CDR3 reads CASSVGEGFGYEQYF. The CDR3 DNA sequence: TGTGCCAGCAGCGTAGGGGAGGGCTTTGGCTACGAGCAGTACTTC.

The chain recombines TRBV5-1 with TRBJ2-7, with TRBD1 as a possible D gene (5 bases). CDR1 is SGHRS and CDR2 is YFSETQ in the germline V gene. The CDR3 length is 16 residues. The germline V and J ends were trimmed by 0 bases and 1 base, with 14 bases remaining between them. Written as DNA, the CDR3 is TGCGCCAGCAGCTTGGGTCCCAGGGTAGGGTCCTACGAGCAGTACTTC. Protein product: CASSLGPRVGSYEQYF.

This clonotype was observed a single time. This rearrangement joins TRBV5-4 to TRBJ2-1; D possibly corresponds to TRBD2 (6 bases). In germline, CDR1 is SGHNT, CDR2 YYREEE (reference sequence). Trimming pared 4 bases from V and 0 bases from J, leaving 11 bases between. The CDR3 is 15 residues long. CDR3: CASSPPGGSYNEQFF. The CDR3 DNA sequence: TGTGCCAGCAGCCCCCCCGGGGGCTCCTACAATGAGCAGTTCTTC.

V usage is TRBV20-1 and J usage is TRBJ2-2; 12 bases line up with TRBD2. With 3 bases clipped from V and 0 bases from J, the junction kept 5 bases outside the gene matches. This CDR3 has 17 residues. Germline lookup yields CDR1 DFQATT and CDR2 SNEGSKA (reference sequence). The CDR3 nucleotides read TGCAGTGCTAGGAGGGCTAGCGGGGGGGCGAACACCGGGGAGCTGTTTTTT. Protein product: CSARRASGGANTGELFF.

V and J are TRBV7-6 and TRBJ2-5; D may be TRBD1 (6 bases). The CDR3 contains 12 residues. V dropped 2 bases and J dropped 6 bases, with 7 bases sitting between them. CDR1 is SGHVS, CDR2 FNYEAQ, per germline. This chain's CDR3 is CASSLRGKTQYF. The CDR3 nucleotides read TGTGCCAGCAGCTTAAGGGGGAAGACCCAGTACTTC.

V is TRBV11-2 and J is TRBJ1-2; D unclear. The V end lost 2 bases, the J end lost 4 bases, and 8 bases lay between the germline ends. CDR1 SGHAT and CDR2 FQNNGV come from the germline V gene. The CDR3 contains 13 residues. CDR3 residues: CASSLSPGYGYTF. The CDR3 bases are TGTGCCAGCAGCTTATCCCCAGGCTATGGCTACACCTTC. The full variable domain, its missing parts supplied by reference TRBV11-2 and TRBJ1-2, is EAGVAQSPRYKIIEKRQSVAFWCNPISGHATLYWYQQILGQGPKLLIQFQNNGVVDDSQLPKDRFSAERLKGVDSTLKIQPAKLEDSAVYLCASSLSPGYGYTFGSGTRLTVV.

The chain employs TRBV2 and TRBJ1-2; D might be TRBD1 (5 bases). The CDR3 is made up of 12 amino acids. V was trimmed by 3 bases and J by 6 bases, leaving 8 bases between them. The V gene's germline CDR1 is SNHLY and CDR2 FYNNEI. Here the CDR3 DNA reads TGTGCCAGCAGTGAGGGACTCCATGGCTACACCTTC. Translation: CASSEGLHGYTF.

The rearrangement uses TRBV5-4 and TRBJ2-6; TRBD1 matches 7 bases. The germline gives CDR1 SGHNT, CDR2 YYREEE (reference sequence). J gave up 2 bases and V 4 bases, and 15 bases lay outside the gene matches. The CDR3 is 19 amino acids. The CDR3 region has the DNA TGTGCCAGCAGCGGATTAACGACAGGGCGTTTCCCTGGGGCCAACGTCCTGACTTTC. Protein: CASSGLTTGRFPGANVLTF.

This chain links TRBV20-1 with TRBJ2-3; 11 positions match TRBD2. V lost 2 bases, J lost 2 bases, and 3 bases stayed unmatched. The length of the CDR3 is 15 residues. Germline loops: CDR1 DFQATT, CDR2 SNEGSKA (reference sequence). In nucleotides, the CDR3 is TGCAGTGCTAGACCTAGCGGGGGGTACACAGATACGCAGTATTTT. Residues: CSARPSGGYTDTQYF.

The chain carries TRBV5-4 and TRBJ1-1, with D uncertain. V was pared by 4 bases and J by 11 bases, with 12 bases between. Germline CDR1 is SGHNT and CDR2 is YYREEE (reference sequence). CDR3 length: 11 amino acids. This CDR3 is CASSLNGWAFF. The CDR3, as DNA: TGTGCCAGCAGCCTGAACGGATGGGCTTTCTTT.

The chain links TRBV12-3 or TRBV12-4 to TRBJ1-1; possible D gene TRBD1, 5 bases. This CDR3 has 14 amino acids. Trimming pared 6 bases from V and 0 bases from J, leaving 11 bases between. This CDR3 is CASRLGAMNTEAFF. The CDR3 bases are TGTGCCAGCAGACTAGGGGCGATGAACACTGAAGCTTTCTTT.

This clonotype occurred once. CDR3 bases: TGTGCCAGCAGTGGAAACAGCAATCAGCCCCAGCATTTT. As protein: CASSGNSNQPQHF. This chain connects TRBV12-3 or TRBV12-4 to TRBJ1-5, with D hard to call. CDR3 length equals 13 residues. Trimming removed 5 bases at V and 1 base at J, with 6 bases between.

The CDR3 DNA follows: TGTGCCAGCTCACTTCAGGGAACAGGGTTGGGTTCACCCCTCCACTTT. This sequence encodes CASSLQGTGLGSPLHF. V is TRBV18 and J is TRBJ1-6, with D possibly TRBD1 on 6 matching bases. The germline V and J ends were trimmed by 4 bases and 9 bases, with 19 bases remaining between them. Germline V lookup: CDR1 KGHSH, CDR2 LQKENI. The CDR3 covers 16 residues.